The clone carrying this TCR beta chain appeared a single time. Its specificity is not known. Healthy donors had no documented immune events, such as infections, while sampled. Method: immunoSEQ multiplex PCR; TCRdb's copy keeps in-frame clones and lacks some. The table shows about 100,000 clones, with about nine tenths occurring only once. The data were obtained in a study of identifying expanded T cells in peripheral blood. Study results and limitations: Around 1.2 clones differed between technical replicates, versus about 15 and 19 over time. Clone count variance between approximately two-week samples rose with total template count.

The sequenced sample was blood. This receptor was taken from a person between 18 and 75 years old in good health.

CDR3 sequence (DNA): TGTGCCAGCAGCTTAGGCAGGGATCGCAATCAGCCCCAGCATTTT. Amino acid sequence: CASSLGRDRNQPQHF. The rearrangement joins TRBV7-6 to TRBJ1-5, with D perhaps TRBD1 (5 bases). This CDR3 spans 15 amino acids. V was shortened by 1 base and J by 2 bases, with 9 bases between the two germline ends. Germline assignment: CDR1 SGHVS and CDR2 FNYEAQ. The whole variable domain, remainder taken from reference TRBV7-6 and TRBJ1-5, is GAGVSQSPRYKVTKRGQDVALRCDPISGHVSLYWYRQALGQGPEFLTYFNYEAQQDKSGLPNDRFSAERPEGSISTLTIQRTEQRDSAMYRCASSLGRDRNQPQHFGDGTRLSIL.